A single sample is the source of the 7 T cell receptor beta chains below, sequenced in a study of blood T cell repertoires in COVID-19. The protocol was immunoSEQ multiplex PCR, while the TCRdb copy is restricted to in-frame clones and leaves out a portion. The sample yields around 95,000 clones, 90% seen once. The source material was peripheral blood. The source of these receptors is a man aged 50-59 years with acute or convalescent COVID-19.

The CDR3 DNA reads as TGCGCCAGCAGCCTCGAAGACCTACAGGGCGATGGGGGCTACACCTTC. Residues: CASSLEDLQGDGGYTF. The chain combines TRBV4-1 with TRBJ1-2; the D gene is possibly TRBD1 (6 bases). The V and J ends lost 4 bases and 8 bases respectively, with 23 bases between them. The CDR3 contains 16 residues. The germline gives CDR1 MGHRA, CDR2 YSYEKL.

This chain's CDR3 is CAISESRTSRNEQFF. The CDR3 coding sequence is TGTGCCATCAGTGAGTCTAGGACTAGCCGGAATGAGCAGTTCTTC. The chain uses TRBV10-3 and TRBJ2-1; 8 bases fit TRBD2. Germline V gene data show CDR1 as ENHRY and CDR2 as SYGVKD. The CDR3 consists of 15 residues. The V and J ends lost 0 bases and 7 bases, in that order; junction bases with no gene match: 5.

V gene TRBV4-1 combines with J gene TRBJ2-1; D may be TRBD1 (6 bases). The germline V gene encodes CDR1 MGHRA and CDR2 YSYEKL. Between the trimmed V and J ends, which lost 0 bases and 7 bases, there was a span of 10 bases. The CDR3 consists of 14 residues. The CDR3 nucleotides read TGCGCCAGCAGCCAAGACGCGCAGGGGAATGAGCAGTTCTTC. Translated, it gives CASSQDAQGNEQFF.

The sample holds one count of this clone. The gene calls are TRBV24-1 and TRBJ1-4, with 7 bases aligning to TRBD1. This CDR3 comprises 15 residues. J gave up 4 bases and V 4 bases, and 5 bases lay outside the gene matches. Germline V gene lookup returns CDR1 KGHDR and CDR2 SFDVKD. Here the CDR3 reads CATSEAGTVNEKLFF. The CDR3 bases are TGTGCCACCAGTGAAGCCGGGACAGTTAATGAAAAACTGTTTTTT.

This clone has a single count. The CDR3 DNA sequence: TGTGCCAGCAGCAAGCCGGGACAGCAAAATTCACCCCTCCACTTT. This encodes CASSKPGQQNSPLHF. The chain joins TRBV6-2 or TRBV6-3 to TRBJ1-6, with 7 bases identical to TRBD1. J lost 7 bases, V lost 6 bases, and 9 bases had no gene match. The CDR3 is 15 residues long. Germline lookup yields CDR1 MNHEY and CDR2 SVGEGT.

This sequence joins TRBV3-1 (or the pseudogene TRBV3-2) and TRBJ2-7; D is perhaps TRBD1 (6 bases). This CDR3 spans 13 amino acids. CDR1 is LGHDT and CDR2 is YNNKEL in the germline V gene (reference sequence). The V and J ends lost 1 base and 5 bases respectively, with 9 bases between them. The CDR3 protein is CASSQGTVNEQYF. The CDR3 coding sequence is TGTGCCAGCAGCCAAGGGACAGTGAACGAGCAGTACTTC.

The chain recombines TRBV7-9 with TRBJ2-5; D might be TRBD1 (6 bases). Germline CDR1 SEHNR, CDR2 FQNEAQ (reference sequence). V was clipped by 4 bases and J by 5 bases, with 14 bases between them. There are 14 residues in the CDR3. The CDR3: CASSSPTGGETQYF. The CDR3 nucleotides are TGTGCCAGCAGCTCCCCGACAGGAGGTGAGACCCAGTACTTC.